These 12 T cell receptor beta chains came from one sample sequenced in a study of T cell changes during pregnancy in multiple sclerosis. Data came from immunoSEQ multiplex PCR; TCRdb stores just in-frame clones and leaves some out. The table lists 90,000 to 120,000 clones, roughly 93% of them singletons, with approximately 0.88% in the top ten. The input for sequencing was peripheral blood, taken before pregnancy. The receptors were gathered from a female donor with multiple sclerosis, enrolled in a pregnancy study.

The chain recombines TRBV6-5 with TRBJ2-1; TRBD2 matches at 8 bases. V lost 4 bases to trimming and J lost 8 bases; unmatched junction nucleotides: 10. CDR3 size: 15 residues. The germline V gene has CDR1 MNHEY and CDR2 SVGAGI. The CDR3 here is CASSFRAGVGHEQFF. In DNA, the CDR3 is TGTGCCAGCAGTTTCCGAGCGGGAGTTGGTCATGAGCAGTTCTTC.

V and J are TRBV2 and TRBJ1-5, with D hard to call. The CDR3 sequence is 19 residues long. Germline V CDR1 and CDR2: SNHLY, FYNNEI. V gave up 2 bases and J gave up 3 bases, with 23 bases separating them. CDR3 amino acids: CASSESGFRHGRDNQPQHF. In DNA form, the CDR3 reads TGTGCCAGCAGTGAAAGTGGATTCCGCCATGGGAGAGACAATCAGCCCCAGCATTTT.

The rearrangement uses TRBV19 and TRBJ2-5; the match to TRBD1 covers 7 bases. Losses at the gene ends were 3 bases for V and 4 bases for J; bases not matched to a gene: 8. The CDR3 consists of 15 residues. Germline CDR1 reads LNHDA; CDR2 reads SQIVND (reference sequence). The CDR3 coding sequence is TGTGCCAGTAGTATCGGACAGGCGACTCCAGAGACCCAGTACTTC. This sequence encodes CASSIGQATPETQYF.

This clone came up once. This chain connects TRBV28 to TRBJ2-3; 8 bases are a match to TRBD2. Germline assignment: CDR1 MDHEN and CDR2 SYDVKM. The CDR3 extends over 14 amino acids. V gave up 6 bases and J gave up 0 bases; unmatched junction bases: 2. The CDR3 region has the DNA TGTGCCAGCAGACCGGGGGGGAGCACAGATACGCAGTATTTT. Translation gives CASRPGGSTDTQYF.

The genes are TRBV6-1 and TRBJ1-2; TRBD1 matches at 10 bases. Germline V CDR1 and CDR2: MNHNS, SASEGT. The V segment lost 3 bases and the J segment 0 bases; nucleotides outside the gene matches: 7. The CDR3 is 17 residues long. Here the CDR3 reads CASSDHRDRGANYGYTF. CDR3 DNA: TGTGCCAGCAGTGATCACCGGGACAGGGGAGCTAACTATGGCTACACCTTC.

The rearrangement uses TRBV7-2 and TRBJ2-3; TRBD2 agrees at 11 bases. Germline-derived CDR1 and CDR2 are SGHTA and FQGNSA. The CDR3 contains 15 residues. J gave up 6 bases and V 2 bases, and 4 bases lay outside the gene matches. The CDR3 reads CASSLTSGRSDTQYF. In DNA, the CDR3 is TGTGCCAGCAGCTTAACTAGCGGGAGATCGGATACGCAGTATTTT.

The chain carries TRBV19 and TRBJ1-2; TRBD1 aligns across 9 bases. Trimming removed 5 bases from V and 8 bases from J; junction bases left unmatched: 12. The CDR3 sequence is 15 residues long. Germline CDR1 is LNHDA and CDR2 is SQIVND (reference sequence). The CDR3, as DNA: TGTGCCAGTAGTCTATACCGGGACAGGGCAAGAGGCTACACCTTC. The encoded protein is CASSLYRDRARGYTF.

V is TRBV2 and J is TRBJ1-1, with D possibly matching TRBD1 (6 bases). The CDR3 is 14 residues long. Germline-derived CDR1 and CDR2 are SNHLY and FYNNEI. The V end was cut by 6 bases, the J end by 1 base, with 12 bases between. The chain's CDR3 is CASSISTGNTEAFF. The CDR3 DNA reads TGTGCCAGCAGCATATCGACAGGGAACACTGAAGCTTTCTTT.

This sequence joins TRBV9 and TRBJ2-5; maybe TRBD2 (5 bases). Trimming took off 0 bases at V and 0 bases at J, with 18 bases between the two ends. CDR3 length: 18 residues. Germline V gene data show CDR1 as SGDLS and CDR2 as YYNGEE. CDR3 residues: CASSVASDSIGNQETQYF. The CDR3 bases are TGTGCCAGCAGCGTAGCCTCGGACTCTATAGGAAACCAAGAGACCCAGTACTTC.

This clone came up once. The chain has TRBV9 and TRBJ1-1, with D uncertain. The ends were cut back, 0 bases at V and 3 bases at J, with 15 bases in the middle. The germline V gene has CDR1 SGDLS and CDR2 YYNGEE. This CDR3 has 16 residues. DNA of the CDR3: TGTGCCAGCAGCGTAGGAATATCTACGATGGACACTGAAGCTTTCTTT. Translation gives CASSVGISTMDTEAFF. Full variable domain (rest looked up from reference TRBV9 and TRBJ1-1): DSGVTQTPKHLITATGQRVTLRCSPRSGDLSVYWYQQSLDQGLQFLIQYYNGEERAKGNILERFSAQQFPDLHSELNLSSLELGDSALYFCASSVGISTMDTEAFFGQGTRLTVV.

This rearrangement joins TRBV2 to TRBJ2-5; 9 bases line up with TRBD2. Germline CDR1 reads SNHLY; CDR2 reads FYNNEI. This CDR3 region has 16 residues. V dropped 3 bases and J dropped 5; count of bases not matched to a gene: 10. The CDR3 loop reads CASSDSVAGDLETQYF. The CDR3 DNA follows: TGTGCCAGCAGTGACTCGGTAGCGGGAGATTTGGAGACCCAGTACTTC.

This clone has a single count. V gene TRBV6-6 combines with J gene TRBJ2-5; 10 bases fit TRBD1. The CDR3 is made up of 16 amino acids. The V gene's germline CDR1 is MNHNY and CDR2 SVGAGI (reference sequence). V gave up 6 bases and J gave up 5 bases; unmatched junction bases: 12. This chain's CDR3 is CASRDRGPGTGETQYF. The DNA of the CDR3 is TGTGCCAGCAGAGACAGGGGGCCTGGTACCGGGGAGACCCAGTACTTC.